Sequencing of this T cell receptor beta chain was carried out in a study of Tregs in tolerant kidney transplant recipients. This table comes from immunoSEQ multiplex PCR, and its TCRdb copy is limited to in-frame clones, with some not included. The sample records over 50,000 clones, over 75% being singletons. The clonotype was recovered from a human donor who received a combined kidney and bone marrow transplant. Sequencing used Tregs from blood, obtained before the transplant.

The CDR3 DNA reads as TGCGCCAGCAGTCAATCGCGCAGGGGGCAGTGTGGCTACACCTTC. Translated: CASSQSRRGQCGYTF. This chain joins TRBV23-1 and TRBJ1-2; 8 bases fit TRBD1. TRBV23-1 is labeled an ORF, and its function is uncertain. The trim removed 0 bases at V and 7 bases at J, leaving 7 bases unmatched. CDR3 length: 15 amino acids.